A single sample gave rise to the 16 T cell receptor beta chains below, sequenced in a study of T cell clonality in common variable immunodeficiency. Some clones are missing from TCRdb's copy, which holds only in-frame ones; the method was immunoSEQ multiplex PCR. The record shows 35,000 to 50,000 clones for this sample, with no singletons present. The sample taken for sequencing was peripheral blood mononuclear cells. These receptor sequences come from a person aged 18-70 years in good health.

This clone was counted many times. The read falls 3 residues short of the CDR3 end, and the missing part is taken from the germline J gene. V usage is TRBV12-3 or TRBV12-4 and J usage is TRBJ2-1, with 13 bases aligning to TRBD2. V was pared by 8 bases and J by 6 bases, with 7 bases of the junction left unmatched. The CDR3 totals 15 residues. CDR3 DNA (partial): TGTGCCAGCGGACTAGCGGGAGCGGCGGGCAATGAG. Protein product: CASGLAGAAGNE. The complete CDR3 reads CASGLAGAAGNEQFF.

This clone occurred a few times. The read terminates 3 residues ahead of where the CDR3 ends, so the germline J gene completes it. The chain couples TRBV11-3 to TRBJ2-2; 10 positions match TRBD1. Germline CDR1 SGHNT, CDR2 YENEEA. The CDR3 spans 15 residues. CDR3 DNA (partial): TGTGCCAGCAGCTACGGGACAGGGGTAGGGTCACCG. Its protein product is CASSYGTGVGSP. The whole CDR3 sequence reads CASSYGTGVGSPLFF.

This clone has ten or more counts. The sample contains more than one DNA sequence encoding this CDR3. The CDR3 loop is CSVERGSSYGYTF. The sequenced part of the CDR3 DNA is TGCAGCGTTGAACGGGGGAGCTCGTATGGC. This chain joins TRBV29-1 and TRBJ1-2, with D possibly TRBD1 on 5 matching bases. The CDR3 goes on 3 residues after the read ends, and that part is filled in from the germline J gene. This CDR3 contains 13 residues. The ends were cut back, 2 bases at V and 5 bases at J, with 12 bases in the middle. Germline V gene lookup returns CDR1 SQVTM and CDR2 ANQGSEA.

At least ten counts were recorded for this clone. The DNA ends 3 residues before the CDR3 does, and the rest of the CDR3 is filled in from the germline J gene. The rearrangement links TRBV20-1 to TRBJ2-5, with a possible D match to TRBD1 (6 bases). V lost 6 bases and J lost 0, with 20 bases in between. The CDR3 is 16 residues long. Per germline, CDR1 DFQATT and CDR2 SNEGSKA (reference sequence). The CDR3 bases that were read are TGCAGTGCGCCCCTTCCGAGCAGGGGAGACCAAGAGACC. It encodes CSAPLPSRGDQET. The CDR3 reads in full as CSAPLPSRGDQETQYF.

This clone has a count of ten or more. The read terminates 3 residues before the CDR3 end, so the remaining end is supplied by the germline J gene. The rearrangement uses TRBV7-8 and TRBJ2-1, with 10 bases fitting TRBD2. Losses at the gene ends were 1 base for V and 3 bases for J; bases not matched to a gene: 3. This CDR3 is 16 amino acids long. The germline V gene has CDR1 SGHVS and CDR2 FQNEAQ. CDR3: CASSLGWTSGYNEQFF. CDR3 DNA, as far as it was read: TGTGCCAGCAGCTTAGGGTGGACTAGCGGCTACAATGAG. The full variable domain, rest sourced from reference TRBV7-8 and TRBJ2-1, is GAGVSQSPRYKVAKRGQDVALRCDPISGHVSLFWYQQALGQGPEFLTYFQNEAQLDKSGLPSDRFFAERPEGSVSTLKIQRTQQEDSAVYLCASSLGWTSGYNEQFFGPGTRLTVL.

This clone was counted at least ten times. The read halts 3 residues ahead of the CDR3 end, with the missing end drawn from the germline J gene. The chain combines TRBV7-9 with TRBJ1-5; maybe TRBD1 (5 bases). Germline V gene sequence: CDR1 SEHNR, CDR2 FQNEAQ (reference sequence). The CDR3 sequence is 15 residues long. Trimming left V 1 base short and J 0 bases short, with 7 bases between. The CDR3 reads CASSLGDSSNQPQHF. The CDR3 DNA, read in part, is TGTGCCAGCAGCTTAGGGGACTCTAGCAATCAGCCC.

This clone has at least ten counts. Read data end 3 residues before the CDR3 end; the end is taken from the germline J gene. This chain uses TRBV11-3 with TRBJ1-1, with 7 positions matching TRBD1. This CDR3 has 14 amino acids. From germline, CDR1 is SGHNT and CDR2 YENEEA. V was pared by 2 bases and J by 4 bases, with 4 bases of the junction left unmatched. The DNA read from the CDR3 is TGTGCCAGCAGCTTACGGAGGACAGGCACTGAA. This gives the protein CASSLRRTGTE. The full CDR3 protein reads CASSLRRTGTEAFF.

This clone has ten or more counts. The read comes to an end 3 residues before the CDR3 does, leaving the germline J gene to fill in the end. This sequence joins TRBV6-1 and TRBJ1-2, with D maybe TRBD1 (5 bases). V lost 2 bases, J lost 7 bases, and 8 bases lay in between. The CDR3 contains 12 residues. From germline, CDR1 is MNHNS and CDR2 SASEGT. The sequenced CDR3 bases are TGTGCCAGCAGTGAATCGGGGGTTGGC. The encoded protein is CASSESGVG. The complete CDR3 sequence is CASSESGVGYTF.

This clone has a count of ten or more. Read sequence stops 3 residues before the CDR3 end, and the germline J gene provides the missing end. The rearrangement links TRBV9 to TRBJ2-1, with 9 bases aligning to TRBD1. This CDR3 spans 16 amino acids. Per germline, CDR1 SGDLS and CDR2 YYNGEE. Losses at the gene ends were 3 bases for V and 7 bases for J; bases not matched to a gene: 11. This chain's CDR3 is CASSGLNRGRQNEQFF. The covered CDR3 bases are TGTGCCAGCAGCGGGCTGAACAGGGGGCGTCAGAATGAG.

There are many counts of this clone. The CDR3 protein is CASSLGRGSGYTF. The sequenced CDR3 bases are TGTGCCAGCAGCTTGGGCCGGGGAAGTGGC. The chain links TRBV5-6 to TRBJ1-2, with D unresolved. The read terminates 3 residues ahead of where the CDR3 ends, so the germline J gene completes it. In germline, CDR1 is SGHDT, CDR2 YYEEEE. Deletions cut 0 bases from V and 7 bases from J, with 10 bases between. The length of the CDR3 is 13 residues.

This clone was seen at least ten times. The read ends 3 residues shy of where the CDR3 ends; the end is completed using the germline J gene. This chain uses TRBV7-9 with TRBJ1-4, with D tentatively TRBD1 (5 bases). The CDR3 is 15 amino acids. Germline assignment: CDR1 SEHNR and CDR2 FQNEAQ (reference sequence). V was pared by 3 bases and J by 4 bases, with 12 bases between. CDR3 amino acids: CASSFASGSNEKLFF. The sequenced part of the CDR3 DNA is TGTGCCAGCAGCTTCGCGTCAGGGAGTAATGAAAAA.

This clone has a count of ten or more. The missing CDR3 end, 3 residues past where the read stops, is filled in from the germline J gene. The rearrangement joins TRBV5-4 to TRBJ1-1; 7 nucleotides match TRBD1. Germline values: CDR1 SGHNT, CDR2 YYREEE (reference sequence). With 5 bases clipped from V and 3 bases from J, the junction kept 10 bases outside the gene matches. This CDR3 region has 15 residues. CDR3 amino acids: CASRTDRVRDTEAFF. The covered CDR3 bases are TGTGCCAGCAGAACAGACAGGGTAAGGGACACTGAA.

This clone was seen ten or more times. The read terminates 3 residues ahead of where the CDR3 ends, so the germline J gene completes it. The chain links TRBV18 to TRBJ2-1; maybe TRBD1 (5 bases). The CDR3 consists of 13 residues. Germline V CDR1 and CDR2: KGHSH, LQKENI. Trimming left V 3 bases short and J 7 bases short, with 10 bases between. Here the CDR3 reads CASSPQGRNEQFF. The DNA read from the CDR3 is TGTGCCAGCTCACCCCAGGGAAGGAATGAG.

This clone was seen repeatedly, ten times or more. The CDR3 reads CASSLASGGTDTQYF. The covered CDR3 bases are TGTGCCAGCAGCTTAGCTAGCGGGGGCACAGATACG. V is TRBV7-9 and J is TRBJ2-3; 8 bases agree with TRBD2. Read coverage stops 3 residues before the CDR3 terminus; the germline J gene supplies the remainder. This CDR3 is built from 15 residues. V shed 0 bases and J 1 base; nucleotides not matched to a gene: 0. Germline CDR1 reads SEHNR; CDR2 reads FQNEAQ (reference sequence).

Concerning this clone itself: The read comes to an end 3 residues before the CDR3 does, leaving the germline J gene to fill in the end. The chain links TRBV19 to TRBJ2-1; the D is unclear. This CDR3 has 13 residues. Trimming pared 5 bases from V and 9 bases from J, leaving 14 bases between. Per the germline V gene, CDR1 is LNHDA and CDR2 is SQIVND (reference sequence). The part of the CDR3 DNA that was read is TGTGCCAGTAGTCTCCCGTTTACCGGTGAG. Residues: CASSLPFTGE. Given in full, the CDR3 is CASSLPFTGEQFF.

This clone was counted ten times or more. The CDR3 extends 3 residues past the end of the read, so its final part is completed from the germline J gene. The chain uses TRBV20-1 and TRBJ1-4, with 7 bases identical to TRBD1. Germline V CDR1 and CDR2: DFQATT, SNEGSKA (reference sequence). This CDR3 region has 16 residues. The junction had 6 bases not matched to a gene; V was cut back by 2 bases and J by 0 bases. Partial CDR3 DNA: TGCAGTGCTAGACCGGGACAGCAAGCAACTAATGAAAAA. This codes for CSARPGQQATNEK. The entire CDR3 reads CSARPGQQATNEKLFF.